Below, 8 T cell receptor beta chains from the same sample are listed, as sequenced in a study of monozygotic twins with inflammatory bowel disease. One entry per CDR3 protein, without DNA, is what TCRdb gives after re-calling the 5' RACE reads. In all, the sample yields approximately 85,000 distinct CDR3 sequences. Sequenced sample: blood. The receptors originated from a human donor with ulcerative colitis or Crohn's disease, or a healthy co-twin of an affected twin (not recorded which).

The J gene is TRBJ1-1, the V gene TRBV7-6; TCRdb's D call, TRBD1, is unchecked because there is no DNA. The CDR3 extends over 16 amino acids. Germline assignment: CDR1 SGHVS and CDR2 FNYEAQ. The CDR3 loop reads CASSLAGGLGGLEAFF. Drawing the rest from reference TRBV7-6 and TRBJ1-1, the complete variable domain is GAGVSQSPRYKVTKRGQDVALRCDPISGHVSLYWYRQALGQGPEFLTYFNYEAQQDKSGLPNDRFSAERPEGSISTLTIQRTEQRDSAMYRCASSLAGGLGGLEAFFGQGTRLTVV.

This chain links TRBV3-1 with TRBJ1-6; TCRdb outputs TRBD1, but without DNA this stays unchecked. The CDR3 contains 17 residues. Germline V gives CDR1 LGHDT, CDR2 YNNKEL (reference sequence). CDR3 sequence reads: CASSQFRVVRVTSPLHF. The variable domain in full, with the rest retrieved from reference TRBV3-1 and TRBJ1-6, is DTAVSQTPKYLVTQMGNDKSIKCEQNLGHDTMYWYKQDSKKFLKIMFSYNNKELIINETVPNRFSPKSPDKAHLNLHINSLELGDSAVYFCASSQFRVVRVTSPLHFGNGTRLTVT.

The chain employs TRBV20-1 and TRBJ1-1; TCRdb's D call of TRBD1 is untestable without DNA. Germline CDR1 and CDR2: DFQATT and SNEGSKA (reference sequence). This CDR3 region has 13 residues. CDR3: CSARAGGGTEAFF.

The CDR3 region is CASSFRDTGEQYF. The chain has TRBV5-1 and TRBJ2-7; TCRdb returns TRBD1, unconfirmable since there is no DNA. There are 13 residues in the CDR3. CDR1 and CDR2 (germline): SGHRS, YFSETQ. The full variable domain, with the rest looked up from reference TRBV5-1 and TRBJ2-7, is KAGVTQTPRYLIKTRGQQVTLSCSPISGHRSVSWYQQTPGQGLQFLFEYFSETQRNKGNFPGRFSGRQFSNSRSEMNVSTLELGDSALYLCASSFRDTGEQYFGPGTRLTVT.

The gene calls are TRBV5-1 and TRBJ2-1. Germline V lookup: CDR1 SGHRS, CDR2 YFSETQ. This CDR3 spans 12 amino acids. This chain's CDR3 is CASSLLTNEQFF.

Here the CDR3 reads CASTLEGGGNTEAFF. This rearrangement joins TRBV6-5 to TRBJ1-1. The CDR3 length is 15 residues. The germline gives CDR1 MNHEY, CDR2 SVGAGI.

The gene calls are TRBV12-3 or TRBV12-4 and TRBJ1-3. The CDR3 consists of 15 residues. CDR3 residues: CASSFHGLGGNTIYF.

V usage is TRBV15 and J usage is TRBJ2-7; TCRdb's D gene call, TRBD2, goes unchecked for lack of DNA. This CDR3 spans 15 amino acids. Germline values: CDR1 LNHNV, CDR2 YYDKDF (reference sequence). The CDR3 sequence: CATSRDLSPSYEQYF.